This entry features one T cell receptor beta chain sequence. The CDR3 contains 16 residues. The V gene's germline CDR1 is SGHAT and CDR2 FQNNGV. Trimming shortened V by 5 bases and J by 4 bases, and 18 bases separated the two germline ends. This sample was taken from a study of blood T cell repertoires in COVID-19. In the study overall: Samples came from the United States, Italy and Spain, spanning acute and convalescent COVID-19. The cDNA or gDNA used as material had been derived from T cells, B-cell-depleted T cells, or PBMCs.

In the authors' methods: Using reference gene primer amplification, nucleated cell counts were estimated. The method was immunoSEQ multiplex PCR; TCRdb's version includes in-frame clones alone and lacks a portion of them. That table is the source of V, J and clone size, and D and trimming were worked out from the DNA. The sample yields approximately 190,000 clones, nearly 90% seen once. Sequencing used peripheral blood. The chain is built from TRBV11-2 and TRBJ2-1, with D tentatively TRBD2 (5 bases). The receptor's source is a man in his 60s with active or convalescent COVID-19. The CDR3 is CASSPRGLRAYNEQFF. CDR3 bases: TGTGCCAGCAGCCCTCGGGGTCTTAGGGCATACAATGAGCAGTTCTTC.